Listed below are T cell receptor beta chains from one sample, sequenced in a study of identical twins. TCRdb re-derived calls from the 5' RACE reads in MiXCR, one entry per CDR3 protein. This table has about 210,000 distinct CDR3 sequences, around 10% appearing once. The sequencing sample was made of memory (CD45RO+) T cells sorted from blood. The receptors originated from a woman aged 18-35 years in good health. Each CDR3 is given without its conserved first and last residue. Each record gives: V gene, J gene, CDR3 protein.

>TRBV20-1|TRBJ1-1
SARPFVSSEAF
>TRBV7-6|TRBJ2-7
ASSSTLAGEAYEQY
>TRBV5-1|TRBJ1-1
ASSVLGGGDTEAF
>TRBV5-1|TRBJ1-1
ASKGTGYTEAF
>TRBV7-6|TRBJ2-1
ASSQLAGSYNEQF
>TRBV29-1|TRBJ1-2
SVDGTGEVPSYGYT
>TRBV10-3|TRBJ2-5
AISDGHTARETQY
>TRBV4-2|TRBJ2-1
ASSQVTNSYNEQF
>TRBV5-6|TRBJ2-6
ASRPDISGANVLT
>TRBV7-2|TRBJ2-3
ASSTRGGDTLY
>TRBV20-1|TRBJ1-2
SAGTGAKLGYT
>TRBV6-1|TRBJ1-1
ASKTTGVNEAF
>TRBV10-2|TRBJ2-5
ASSEERRGETQY
>TRBV29-1|TRBJ2-5
SGGQETQY
>TRBV20-1|TRBJ2-3
SAELASTADTQY
>TRBV24-1|TRBJ2-1
ATSDRDSGQF
>TRBV6-4|TRBJ2-1
ASSAGVSYNEQF
>TRBV20-1|TRBJ1-2
SARGGFGYT
>TRBV12-3/TRBV12-4|TRBJ2-4
ASSKTGVGNIQY
>TRBV3-1|TRBJ2-1
ASSQQAGGGDEQF
>TRBV9|TRBJ1-1
ASSQQGDPASEAF
>TRBV10-1|TRBJ2-1
ATLTQGTSGGFYNEQF
>TRBV20-1|TRBJ2-1
SAREEGRDYNEQF
>TRBV5-1|TRBJ2-5
ASSSTSGSGETQY
>TRBV12-5|TRBJ2-1
ASDEREGYNEQF
>TRBV2|TRBJ2-5
ASSDNKRVTQY
>TRBV7-2|TRBJ2-3
ASSFGGSVSTDTQY
>TRBV29-1|TRBJ1-1
SATWGGPEAF